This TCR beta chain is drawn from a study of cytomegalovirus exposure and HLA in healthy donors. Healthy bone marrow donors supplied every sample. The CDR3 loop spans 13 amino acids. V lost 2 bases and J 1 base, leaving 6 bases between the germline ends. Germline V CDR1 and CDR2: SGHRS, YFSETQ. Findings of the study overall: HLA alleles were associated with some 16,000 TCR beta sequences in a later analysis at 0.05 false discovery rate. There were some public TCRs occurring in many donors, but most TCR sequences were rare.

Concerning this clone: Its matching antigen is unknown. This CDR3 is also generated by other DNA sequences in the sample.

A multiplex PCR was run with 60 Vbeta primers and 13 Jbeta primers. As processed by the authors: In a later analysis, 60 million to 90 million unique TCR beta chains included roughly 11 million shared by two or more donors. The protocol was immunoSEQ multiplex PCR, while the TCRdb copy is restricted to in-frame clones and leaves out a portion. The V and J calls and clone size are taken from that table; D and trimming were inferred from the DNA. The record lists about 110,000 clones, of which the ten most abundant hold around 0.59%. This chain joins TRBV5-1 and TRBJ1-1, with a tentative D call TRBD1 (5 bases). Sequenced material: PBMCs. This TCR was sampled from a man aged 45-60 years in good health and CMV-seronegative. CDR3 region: CASSLDRNTEAFF. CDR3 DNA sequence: TGCGCCAGCAGCTTAGACAGGAACACTGAAGCTTTCTTT.